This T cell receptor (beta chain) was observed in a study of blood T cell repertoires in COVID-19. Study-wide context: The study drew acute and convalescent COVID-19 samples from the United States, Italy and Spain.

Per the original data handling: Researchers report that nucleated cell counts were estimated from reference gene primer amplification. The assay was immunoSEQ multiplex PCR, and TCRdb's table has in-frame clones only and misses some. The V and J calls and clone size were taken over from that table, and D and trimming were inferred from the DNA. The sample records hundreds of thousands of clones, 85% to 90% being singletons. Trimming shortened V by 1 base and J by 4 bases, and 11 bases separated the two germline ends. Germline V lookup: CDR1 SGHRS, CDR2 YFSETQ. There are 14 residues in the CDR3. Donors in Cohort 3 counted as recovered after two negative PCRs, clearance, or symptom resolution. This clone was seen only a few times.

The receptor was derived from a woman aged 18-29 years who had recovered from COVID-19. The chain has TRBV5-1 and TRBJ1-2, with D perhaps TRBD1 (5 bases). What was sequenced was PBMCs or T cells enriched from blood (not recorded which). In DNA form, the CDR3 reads TGCGCCAGCAGCTTGCTCCAGGGCGGCTATGGCTACACCTTC. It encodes CASSLLQGGYGYTF. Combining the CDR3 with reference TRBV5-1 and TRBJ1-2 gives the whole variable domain KAGVTQTPRYLIKTRGQQVTLSCSPISGHRSVSWYQQTPGQGLQFLFEYFSETQRNKGNFPGRFSGRQFSNSRSEMNVSTLELGDSALYLCASSLLQGGYGYTFGSGTRLTVV.